Listed below are T cell receptor beta chains from one sample, sequenced in a study of CD8 T cells in Susac syndrome. TCRdb reprocessed the immunoSEQ multiplex PCR reads via MiXCR and lists one record per CDR3 protein. The sample has approximately 150,000 distinct CDR3 sequences; 90% to 95% are singletons. Sequencing input: CD4+ T cells from PBMCs. Receptor source: a human donor in good health. The CDR3 runs from the conserved cysteine through the conserved F or W. D genes are given only for firm matches. The size field is filled for only some rows; it gives once, few, many or a size class.

>TRBV9|TRBD1|TRBJ2-2|.
CASARQGANTGELFF
TGTGCCAGCGCGAGACAGGGCGCGAACACCGGGGAGCTGTTTTTT
>TRBV15|.|TRBJ1-6|.
CATSRDRLRSSPLHF
TGTGCCACCAGCAGAGATCGGCTAAGAAGTTCACCCCTCCACTTT
>TRBV19|.|TRBJ1-2|.
CASTTGPRLAF
TGTGCCAGTACGACCGGTCCCCGGCTCGCCTTC
>TRBV7-9|.|TRBJ1-1|.
CASSRQVTEAFF
TGTGCCAGCAGCCGACAGGTCACTGAAGCTTTCTTT
>TRBV29-1|.|TRBJ1-1|.
CSGTLNTEAFF
TGCAGCGGGACACTGAACACTGAAGCTTTCTTT
>TRBV10-3|.|TRBJ1-5|.
CATMAWGGNQPQHF
TGTGCCACCATGGCCTGGGGTGGCAATCAGCCCCAGCATTTT
>TRBV6-5|TRBD1|TRBJ1-5|.
CASSQLQGIQPQHF
TGTGCCAGCAGTCAACTACAGGGGATTCAGCCCCAGCATTTT
>TRBV7-9|TRBD1|TRBJ1-5|.
CASSSQTGGNQPQHF
TGTGCCAGCAGCTCCCAAACAGGGGGCAATCAGCCCCAGCATTTT
>TRBV2|.|TRBJ2-2|.
CASSEQGRLTGELFF
TGTGCCAGCAGTGAACAGGGCAGGTTGACCGGGGAGCTGTTTTTT
>TRBV5-1|TRBD2|TRBJ2-7|.
CASSPLTSGVYEQYF
TGCGCCAGCAGCCCCCTGACTAGCGGGGTCTACGAGCAGTACTTC
>TRBV4-2|.|TRBJ1-2|.
CASSQDEQKAYGYTF
TGTGCCAGCAGCCAAGACGAGCAAAAAGCCTATGGCTACACCTTC
>TRBV19|TRBD1|TRBJ1-6|.
CASSVQGESYNSPLHF
TGTGCCAGCTCCGTACAGGGGGAATCCTATAATTCACCCCTCCACTTT
>TRBV19|TRBD2|TRBJ2-1|few
CASSFRLAGNEQFF
TGTGCCAGTAGTTTCCGACTAGCGGGCAATGAGCAGTTCTTC
>TRBV23-1|TRBD2|TRBJ2-5|.
CASSHAGGPGLIGETQYF
TGCGCCAGCAGTCACGCGGGGGGGCCTGGGTTAATTGGAGAGACCCAGTACTTC
>TRBV5-4|TRBD1|TRBJ1-1|once
CASSPGGQVNTEAFF
TGTGCCAGCAGCCCGGGGGGACAGGTGAACACTGAAGCTTTCTTT
>TRBV23-1|TRBD1|TRBJ1-6|.
CASTRPKGQGNAYNSPLHF
TGCGCCAGCACACGCCCGAAGGGACAGGGGAACGCCTATAATTCACCCCTCCACTTT
>TRBV5-1|.|TRBJ1-1|few
CASSLIPGSEAFF
TGCGCCAGCAGCTTGATTCCGGGAAGTGAAGCTTTCTTT
>TRBV6-6|.|TRBJ2-6|.
CASSYGGSGANVLTF
TGTGCCAGCAGTTACGGGGGCTCTGGGGCCAACGTCCTGACTTTC
>TRBV12-3/TRBV12-4|.|TRBJ2-7|.
CASTKGVYEQYF
TGTGCCAGCACCAAGGGGGTCTACGAGCAGTACTTC
>TRBV7-9|TRBD1|TRBJ1-1|.
CASSSRGQDTEAFF
TGTGCCAGCAGCTCCAGGGGGCAGGACACTGAAGCTTTCTTT
>TRBV5-1|TRBD1|TRBJ1-1|.
CASNPQGGNTEAFF
TGCGCCAGCAACCCACAGGGGGGAAACACTGAAGCTTTCTTT
>TRBV23-1|TRBD1|TRBJ1-4|.
CASSQGQGDSTNEKLFF
TGCGCCAGCAGTCAGGGACAGGGAGACTCGACTAATGAAAAACTGTTTTTT
>TRBV7-2|.|TRBJ2-5|.
CASSPGRLRQETQYF
TGTGCCAGCAGCCCCGGACGGCTTCGCCAAGAGACCCAGTACTTC
>TRBV5-1|.|TRBJ2-2|.
CASSLPERTSSTGELFF
TGCGCCAGCAGCTTGCCAGAGCGGACCTCGAGCACCGGGGAGCTGTTTTTT
>TRBV18|.|TRBJ2-7|.
CASSPQVGVSYEQYF
TGTGCCAGCTCACCACAAGTCGGGGTCTCCTACGAGCAGTACTTC
>TRBV9|.|TRBJ2-1|.
CASSHRGTYGNNEQFF
TGTGCCAGCAGCCACCGGGGCACCTACGGAAACAATGAGCAGTTCTTC
>TRBV11-2|.|TRBJ2-2|.
CASSWGGQGRTGELFF
TGTGCCAGCAGCTGGGGGGGGCAGGGGAGGACCGGGGAGCTGTTTTTT
>TRBV7-2|TRBD1|TRBJ1-3|.
CASSLRQGGTIYF
TGTGCCAGCAGCTTAAGACAGGGAGGCACCATATATTTT